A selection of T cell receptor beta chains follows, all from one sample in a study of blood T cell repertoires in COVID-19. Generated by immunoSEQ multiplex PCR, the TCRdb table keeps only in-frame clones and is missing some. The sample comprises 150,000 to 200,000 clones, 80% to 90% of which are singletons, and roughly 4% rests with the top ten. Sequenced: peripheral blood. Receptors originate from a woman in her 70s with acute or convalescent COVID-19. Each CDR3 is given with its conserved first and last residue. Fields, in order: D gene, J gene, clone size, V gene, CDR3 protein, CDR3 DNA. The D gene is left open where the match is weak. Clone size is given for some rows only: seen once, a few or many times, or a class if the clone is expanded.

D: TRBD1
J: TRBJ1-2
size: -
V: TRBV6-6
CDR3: CASRTAQGRVYGYTF
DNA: TGTGCCAGCAGGACAGCACAGGGGCGCGTCTATGGCTACACCTTC

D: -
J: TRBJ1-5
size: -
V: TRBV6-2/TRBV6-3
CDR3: CASSSVNQPQHF
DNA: TGTGCCAGCAGCTCCGTCAATCAGCCCCAGCATTTT

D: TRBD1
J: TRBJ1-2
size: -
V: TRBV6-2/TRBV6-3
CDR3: CASSRQGGIGYTF
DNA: TGTGCCAGCAGTCGACAGGGGGGGATTGGCTACACCTTC

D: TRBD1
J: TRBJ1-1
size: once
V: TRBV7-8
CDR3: CASSRGQGRNTEAFF
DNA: TGTGCCAGCAGTAGAGGACAGGGTAGGAACACTGAAGCTTTCTTT

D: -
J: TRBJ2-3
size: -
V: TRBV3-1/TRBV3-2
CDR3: CASSPYSLSASSTDTQYF
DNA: TGTGCCAGCAGCCCGTATAGCCTAAGTGCATCTAGCACAGATACGCAGTATTTT

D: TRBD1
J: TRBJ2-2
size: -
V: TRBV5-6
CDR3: CASSWGTGANTGELFF
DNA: TGTGCCAGCAGCTGGGGGACAGGGGCAAACACCGGGGAGCTGTTTTTT

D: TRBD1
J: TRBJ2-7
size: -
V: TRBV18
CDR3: CASSPGTGGPTGEQYF
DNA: TGTGCCAGCTCACCAGGGACAGGGGGCCCTACGGGCGAGCAGTACTTC

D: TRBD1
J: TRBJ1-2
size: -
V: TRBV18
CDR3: CASSDRVNYGYTF
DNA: TGTGCCAGCTCGGACAGGGTGAACTATGGCTACACCTTC

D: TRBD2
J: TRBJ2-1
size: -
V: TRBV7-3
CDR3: CASSPAGTRDNEQFF
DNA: TGTGCCAGCAGCCCCGCCGGGACTAGAGACAATGAGCAGTTCTTC

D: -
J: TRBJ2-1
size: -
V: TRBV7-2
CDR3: CASSPTQGSNEQFF
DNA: TGTGCCAGCAGCCCTACCCAGGGGAGCAATGAGCAGTTCTTC

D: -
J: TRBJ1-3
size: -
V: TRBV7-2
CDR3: CASSLLFSGNTIYF
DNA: TGTGCCAGCAGCTTACTTTTTTCTGGAAACACCATATATTTT

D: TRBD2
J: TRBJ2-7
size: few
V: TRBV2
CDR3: CASSIAGEAYEQYF
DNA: TGTGCCAGCAGTATAGCGGGAGAAGCCTACGAGCAGTACTTC

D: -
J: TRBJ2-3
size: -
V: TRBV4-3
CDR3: CASSQGGRVADTQYF
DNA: TGCGCCAGCAGCCAAGGAGGCAGGGTGGCAGATACGCAGTATTTT

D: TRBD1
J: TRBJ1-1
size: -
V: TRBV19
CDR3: CASSTRPGTGGAENTEAFF
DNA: TGTGCCAGTAGTACGCGCCCCGGGACAGGGGGCGCCGAGAACACTGAAGCTTTCTTT

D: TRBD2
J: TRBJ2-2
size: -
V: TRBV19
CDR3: CASSRRLAGIANTGELFF
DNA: TGTGCCAGTAGTCGCCGACTAGCGGGTATCGCGAACACCGGGGAGCTGTTTTTT

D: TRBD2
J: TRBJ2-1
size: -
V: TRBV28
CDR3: CASSLGREYNEQFF
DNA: TGTGCCAGCAGTTTGGGGCGGGAGTACAATGAGCAGTTCTTC

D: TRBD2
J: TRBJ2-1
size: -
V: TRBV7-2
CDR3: CASSLMVGGGASYNEQFF
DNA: TGTGCCAGCAGCTTAATGGTGGGCGGGGGGGCCTCATACAATGAGCAGTTCTTC

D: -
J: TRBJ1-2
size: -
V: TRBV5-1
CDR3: CASSTVVASNYGYTF
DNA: TGCGCCAGCAGCACCGTGGTGGCTTCTAACTATGGCTACACCTTC

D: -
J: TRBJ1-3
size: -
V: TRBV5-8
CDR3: CASSNSGRDMRNTIYF
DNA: TGTGCCAGCAGCAATTCCGGCCGGGACATGAGAAACACCATATATTTT

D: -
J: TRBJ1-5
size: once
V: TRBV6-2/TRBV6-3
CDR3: CASSRVAGLGQPQHF
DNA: TGTGCCAGCAGCCGCGTAGCAGGGCTGGGACAGCCCCAGCATTTT

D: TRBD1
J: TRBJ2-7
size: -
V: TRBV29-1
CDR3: CSVEGQGTTEQYF
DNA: TGCAGCGTTGAGGGACAGGGGACCACCGAGCAGTACTTC

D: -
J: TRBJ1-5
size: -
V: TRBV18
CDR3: CASSLDSNNQPQHF
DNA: TGTGCCAGCTCACTGGACAGTAACAATCAGCCCCAGCATTTT

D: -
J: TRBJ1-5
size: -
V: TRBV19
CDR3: CASSSRTDSNQPQHF
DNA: TGTGCCAGTAGCTCCAGGACAGATAGCAATCAGCCCCAGCATTTT

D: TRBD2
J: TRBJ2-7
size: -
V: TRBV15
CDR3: CATSRTPGLASYEQYF
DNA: TGTGCCACCAGCAGAACTCCGGGACTAGCCTCCTACGAGCAGTACTTC

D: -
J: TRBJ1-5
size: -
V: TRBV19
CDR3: CASSGSGHSNQPQHF
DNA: TGTGCCAGTAGTGGTTCAGGGCATAGCAATCAGCCCCAGCATTTT

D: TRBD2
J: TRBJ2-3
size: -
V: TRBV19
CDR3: CASSGAGGRVDTQYF
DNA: TGTGCCAGTAGTGGAGCGGGAGGAAGAGTAGATACGCAGTATTTT

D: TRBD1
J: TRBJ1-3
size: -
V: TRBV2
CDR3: CASSGRQGSSGNTIYF
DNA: TGTGCCAGCAGTGGAAGACAGGGTTCGAGCGGAAACACCATATATTTT

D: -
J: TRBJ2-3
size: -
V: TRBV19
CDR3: CASSTGSRPDTQYF
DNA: TGTGCCAGTAGTACGGGTTCGAGGCCAGATACGCAGTATTTT

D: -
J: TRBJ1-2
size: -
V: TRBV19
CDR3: CASTLSPLYGYTF
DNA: TGTGCCAGTACCCTAAGTCCTCTCTATGGCTACACCTTC

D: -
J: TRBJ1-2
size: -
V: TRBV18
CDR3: CASSPGERYGYTF
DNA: TGTGCCAGCTCGCCAGGGGAGCGGTATGGCTACACCTTC

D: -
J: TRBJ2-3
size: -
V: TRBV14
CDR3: CASSRASTDTQYF
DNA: TGTGCCAGCAGCCGGGCTAGCACAGATACGCAGTATTTT